This T cell receptor (beta chain) derives from a study of Graves' ophthalmopathy and Graves' hyperthyroidism (dated by TCRdb to the late 2010s). Describing the broader study: Peripheral blood samples were taken at the time of initial diagnosis, before any treatment was given. The study used TCR beta repertoire signatures to distinguish Graves' ophthalmopathy from Graves' hyperthyroidism and to predict progression to ophthalmopathy. In total, 135 blood samples were TCR-sequenced: fewer than 50 ophthalmopathy, around 75 hyperthyroidism and roughly 17 hyperthyroidism-to-ophthalmopathy patients. To explore V-J signatures that distinguish ophthalmopathy from hyperthyroidism, a discovery set of 95 to 100 patients was enrolled, made up of more than 40 with ophthalmopathy and under 65 with stable hyperthyroidism. An independent validation cohort comprised 18 hyperthyroidism patients and about 16 patients who later progressed from hyperthyroidism to ophthalmopathy. In over 5 hyperthyroidism patients, the T-cell repertoire of thyroid tissue was compared with the T-cell repertoire of blood. Once sampling was done, hyperthyroidism patients were given methimazole at a starting dose of 30 mg daily, while ophthalmopathy patients were given high-dose intravenous methylprednisolone.

The CDR3 holds 13 amino acids from the cysteine to the phenylalanine. CDR3 DNA only is kept here, 39 bases in frame from base 1. Sequences DFQATT (CDR1) and SNEGSKA (CDR2) are obtained from the germline V gene (reference sequence). The V and J ends are trimmed by 5 bases and 2 bases, leaving 13 bases between them. The table lists this clonotype with many counts. Its antigen is not yet known. Per-base quality was not reported, and no clone a single base away is much larger than it. Patients with ophthalmopathy had moderately to severely active disease, with a Clinical Activity Score of 3 or more, a NOSPECS grade of 4 or more, and a disease duration of less than 3 months. Anyone with other autoimmune diseases, uncontrolled infections, pregnancy or lactation was excluded from the study. Diagnosis relied on clinical symptoms, serum thyroxine, TRAb, thyroid ultrasound and orbital computed tomography. Using Ficoll-Paque density gradient centrifugation, PBMCs were isolated from about 10 ml of fresh peripheral blood. Trizol reagent was used to extract the total RNA, and its quality was then checked on an Agilent 2100 Bioanalyzer.

For repertoire sequencing, TCR beta CDR3 regions were amplified from RNA transcripts. The first round of RT-PCR was done with HTBI primers and the Qiagen OneStep RT-PCR kit, and was followed by a second round of multiplex PCR, then size selection and purification. Sequencing of the libraries was carried out on an Illumina HiSeq2000 in paired-end mode with 100 bp reads. Per the authors' processing: Reads were processed with SOAPnuke, discarding reads with adapters, uncalled bases, mean Phred below 15, or no exact constant-primer or identifier match. High-quality paired reads were merged with COPE v1.2.5. Unique nucleotide sequences were defined as clonotypes and aligned to IMGT TRB V, D and J references using MiTCR v1.1. Only V-J combinations with frequency above 0.0001 were analysed, covering more than 99% of repertoires. For each V-J combination, a TCR clonal expansion and chaos score was defined as F50 clonal expansion divided by the chaos observed in the TCRdist matrix. Welch's t-statistics and random forest were used to reduce features to about 14 V-J combinations, which were fed into a naive Bayes classifier. Thyroid-blood repertoire similarity was quantified with the Morisita-Horn index. TCRdb cleaned the public reads at Q25 with fastp, built clones with MiXCR and kept in-frame beta chains. A single entry per CDR3 protein holds the most common genes and DNA from its merged rows. The V and J calls follow TCRdb's processing rather than the paper's. Recorded for this sample are approximately 700,000 distinct CDR3 sequences; 40% of them occurred a single time. The leading ten clones occupy approximately 46% of the sample.

The study at large found these results: Most of the expanded thyroid clonotypes with a frequency above 0.001 were also detected in blood, and it was suggested that the thyroid immune response may be reflected by blood repertoires. Sample size was not predetermined statistically, and investigators were not blinded to group allocation. In validation, the model predicted ophthalmopathy progression with 55% to 71% sensitivity and roughly 72% specificity; fewer than 15 predicted patients were CT-confirmed with GO in a median of approximately 6.2 months. The 13-signature model separated ophthalmopathy from stable hyperthyroidism with roughly 89% sensitivity and 81% to 82% specificity in cross-validation, and 80%/75% in the test set.

The sample comprised peripheral blood. This sequence originates from an adult man with Graves' ophthalmopathy. This sequence uses TRBV20-1 and TRBJ2-7; the D gene is possibly TRBD1 or TRBD2, each agreeing over 5 bases. The DNA sequence follows: TGCAGTGCTTTACCGGGACGTCCCTACGAGCAGTACTTC. Its amino acids are CSALPGRPYEQYF.